This T cell receptor beta chain was sequenced in a study of cytomegalovirus exposure and HLA in healthy donors. PCR was performed using 60 Vbeta and 13 Jbeta primers. TCRdb keeps only in-frame clones here, not all; method: immunoSEQ multiplex PCR. The sample contains 170,000 or so clones, about 80% of which appear only once. The specimen sequenced was PBMCs. The source of this sequence is a man younger than 40 in good health and CMV-seropositive.

The CDR3: CASSPTSGRETQYF. The CDR3 nucleotides read TGTGCCAGCTCACCAACTAGCGGCCGAGAGACCCAGTACTTC. V is TRBV18 and J is TRBJ2-5; TRBD2 aligns across 8 bases. The CDR3 extends over 14 amino acids. The V gene end was trimmed by 2 bases and the J gene end by 4 bases; junction bases not matched to a gene: 3. Looked up from germline, CDR1 is KGHSH and CDR2 is LQKENI.